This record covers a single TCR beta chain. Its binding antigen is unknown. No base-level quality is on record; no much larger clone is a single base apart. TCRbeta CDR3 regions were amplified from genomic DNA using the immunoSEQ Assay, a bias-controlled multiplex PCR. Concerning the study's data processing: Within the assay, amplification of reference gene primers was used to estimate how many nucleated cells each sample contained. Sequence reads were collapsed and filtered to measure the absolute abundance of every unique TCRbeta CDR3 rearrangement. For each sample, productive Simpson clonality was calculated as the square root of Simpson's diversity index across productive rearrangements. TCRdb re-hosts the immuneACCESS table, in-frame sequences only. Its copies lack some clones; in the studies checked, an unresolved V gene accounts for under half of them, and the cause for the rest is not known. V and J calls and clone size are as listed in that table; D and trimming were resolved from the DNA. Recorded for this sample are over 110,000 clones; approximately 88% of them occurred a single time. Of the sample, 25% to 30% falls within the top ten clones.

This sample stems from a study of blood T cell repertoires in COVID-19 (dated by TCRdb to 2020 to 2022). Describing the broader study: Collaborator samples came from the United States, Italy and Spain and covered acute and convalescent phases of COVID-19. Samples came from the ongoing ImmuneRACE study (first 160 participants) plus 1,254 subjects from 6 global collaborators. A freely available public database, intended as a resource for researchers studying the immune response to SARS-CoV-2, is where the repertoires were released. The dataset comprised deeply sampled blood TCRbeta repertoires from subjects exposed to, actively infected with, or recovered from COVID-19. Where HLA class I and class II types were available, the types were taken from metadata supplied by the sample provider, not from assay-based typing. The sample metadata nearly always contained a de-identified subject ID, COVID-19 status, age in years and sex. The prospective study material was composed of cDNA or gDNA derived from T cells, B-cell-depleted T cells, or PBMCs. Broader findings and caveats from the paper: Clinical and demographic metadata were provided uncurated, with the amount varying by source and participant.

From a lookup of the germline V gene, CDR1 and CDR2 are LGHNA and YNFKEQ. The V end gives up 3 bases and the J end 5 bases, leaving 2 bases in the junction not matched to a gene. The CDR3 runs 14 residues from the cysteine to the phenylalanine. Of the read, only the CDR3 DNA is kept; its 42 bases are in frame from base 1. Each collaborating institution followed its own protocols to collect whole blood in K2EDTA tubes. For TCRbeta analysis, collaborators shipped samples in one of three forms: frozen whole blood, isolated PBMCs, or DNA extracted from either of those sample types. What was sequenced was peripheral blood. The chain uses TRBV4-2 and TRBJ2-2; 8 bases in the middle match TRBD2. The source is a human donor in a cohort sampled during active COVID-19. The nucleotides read TGTGCCAGCAGCCAGCCTAGCGGGACCGGGGAGCTGTTTTTT. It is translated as CASSQPSGTGELFF.